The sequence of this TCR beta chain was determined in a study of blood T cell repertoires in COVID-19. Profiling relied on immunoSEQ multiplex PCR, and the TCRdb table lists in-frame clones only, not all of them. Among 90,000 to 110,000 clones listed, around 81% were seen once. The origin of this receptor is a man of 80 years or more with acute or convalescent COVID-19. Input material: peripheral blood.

CDR3 region: CASSYTGSSYNSPLHF. Here the CDR3 DNA reads TGTGCCAGCAGTTATACAGGGAGCTCCTATAATTCACCCCTCCACTTT. The gene calls are TRBV7-2 and TRBJ1-6, with D possibly matching TRBD1 (6 bases). V was trimmed by 6 bases and J by 0 bases, leaving 12 bases between them. Germline-derived CDR1 and CDR2 are SGHTA and FQGNSA. This CDR3 spans 16 amino acids.